These 32 T cell receptor beta chains came from one sample sequenced in a study of cytotoxic CD8 clonotypes in ibrutinib-treated CLL. The method was immunoSEQ multiplex PCR; TCRdb's version includes in-frame clones alone and lacks a portion of them. Seen here are some 28,000 clones, around three fifths observed once, and the top ten hold about 4.8%. The specimen was PBMCs, collected before ibrutinib treatment. Receptors originate from a human donor with chronic lymphocytic leukemia.

The chain has TRBV27 and TRBJ2-6, with 7 bases aligning to TRBD1. Germline trimming cut 4 bases from V and 2 bases from J; bases unmatched to any gene: 8. The CDR3 length is 17 residues. CDR1 is MNHEY and CDR2 is SMNVEV in the germline V gene (reference sequence). The CDR3 loop reads CASSSPLDRAGANVLTF. The CDR3 DNA sequence: TGTGCCAGCAGTTCGCCGTTAGACAGGGCTGGGGCCAACGTCCTGACTTTC. The full variable domain, completed using reference TRBV27 and TRBJ2-6, is EAQVTQNPRYLITVTGKKLTVTCSQNMNHEYMSWYRQDPGLGLRQIYYSMNVEVTDKGDVPEGYKVSRKEKRNFPLILESPSPNQTSLYFCASSSPLDRAGANVLTFGAGSRLTVL.

The chain employs TRBV7-9 and TRBJ1-2, with 7 bases lining up with TRBD1. The CDR3 totals 16 residues. Per germline, CDR1 SEHNR and CDR2 FQNEAQ (reference sequence). The ends lost 1 base at V and 0 bases at J; junction bases unmatched: 5. CDR3 protein: CASSLGKGTANYGYTF. The CDR3 DNA is TGTGCCAGCAGCTTAGGAAAAGGGACAGCTAACTATGGCTACACCTTC.

J is TRBJ2-1 and V is TRBV28; 7 nucleotides align to TRBD2. The CDR3 has 15 residues. Per germline, CDR1 MDHEN and CDR2 SYDVKM. V dropped 2 bases and J dropped 0; count of bases not matched to a gene: 1. The CDR3 sequence is CASSLRGVSYNEQFF. The CDR3 region has the DNA TGTGCCAGCAGTTTACGGGGGGTCTCCTACAATGAGCAGTTCTTC.

This chain joins TRBV2 and TRBJ1-5; D not certain. Germline V gene sequence: CDR1 SNHLY, CDR2 FYNNEI. The CDR3 totals 15 residues. V was clipped by 2 bases and J by 0 bases, with 8 bases between them. CDR3 sequence: CASSESSYSNQPQHF. CDR3 in DNA: TGTGCCAGCAGTGAATCCTCGTATAGCAATCAGCCCCAGCATTTT.

The chain joins TRBV7-2 to TRBJ2-7; 7 bases agree with TRBD2. V was pared by 4 bases and J by 3 bases, with 12 bases of the junction left unmatched. The CDR3 length is 16 residues. CDR1 and CDR2 (germline): SGHTA, FQGNSA. The DNA for the CDR3 is TGTGCCAGCAGCTCCCGACTAGCCCGAAACATCTACGAGCAGTACTTC. Amino acid sequence: CASSSRLARNIYEQYF.

For the CDR3, the DNA is TGTGCCAGCAGCCCTTTCAACTTGGGCGCCGCCTATGGCTACACCTTC. The encoded protein is CASSPFNLGAAYGYTF. The chain uses TRBV11-2 and TRBJ1-2; no reliable D call. The CDR3 covers 16 residues. V lost 5 bases, J lost 4 bases, and 20 bases lay in between. The germline V gene encodes CDR1 SGHAT and CDR2 FQNNGV.

V gene TRBV2 combines with J gene TRBJ2-1; tentative D call: TRBD1 (6 bases). Trimming shortened V by 10 bases and J by 4 bases, and 20 bases separated the two germline ends. CDR1 and CDR2 (germline): SNHLY, FYNNEI. CDR3 size: 15 residues. The CDR3 here is CATTRYRAGYNEQFF. The CDR3 DNA reads TGTGCCACCACCCGATACAGGGCTGGGTACAATGAGCAGTTCTTC.

The chain links TRBV6-6 to TRBJ2-7; TRBD2 aligns across 8 bases. Losses at the gene ends were 2 bases for V and 2 bases for J; bases not matched to a gene: 2. Germline V CDR1 and CDR2: MNHNY, SVGAGI (reference sequence). There are 14 residues in the CDR3. Written as DNA, the CDR3 is TGTGCCAGCAGTTACCTAGCGGGCGCCTACGAGCAGTACTTC. This translates into CASSYLAGAYEQYF.

This clone was observed a handful of times. This sequence joins TRBV4-1 and TRBJ2-7; tentatively, D is TRBD2 (5 bases). Germline V lookup: CDR1 MGHRA, CDR2 YSYEKL. The CDR3 contains 15 residues. V lost 4 bases and J lost 4, with 17 bases in between. For the CDR3, the DNA is TGCGCCAGCAGCCCCACGGGAACCCATGAGTACGAGCAGTACTTC. Its translation is CASSPTGTHEYEQYF.

This clone appeared a single time. The V call is TRBV5-1, the J call TRBJ2-7; D remains ambiguous. The CDR3 has 12 amino acids. Germline V gives CDR1 SGHRS, CDR2 YFSETQ. The germline V and J ends were trimmed by 4 bases and 4 bases, with 9 bases remaining between them. The CDR3 here is CASSKQDYEQYF. CDR3 bases: TGCGCCAGCAGCAAACAAGATTACGAGCAGTACTTC.

V gene TRBV7-2 combines with J gene TRBJ2-3; D is unclear. The V and J ends lost 2 bases and 2 bases respectively, with 11 bases between them. Per germline, CDR1 SGHTA and CDR2 FQGNSA. The CDR3 has 15 residues. The CDR3 reads CASSLYRLNTDTQYF. The CDR3, as DNA: TGTGCCAGCAGCTTATATCGTCTCAACACAGATACGCAGTATTTT.

In DNA form, the CDR3 reads TGTGCCAGCTCACCAATGGGGGCGGGGAGCACTGAAGCTTTCTTT. Residues: CASSPMGAGSTEAFF. The chain links TRBV18 to TRBJ1-1; perhaps TRBD1 as D (6 bases). CDR3 length: 15 amino acids. V lost 2 bases, J lost 4 bases, and 14 bases lay in between. Germline V gene data show CDR1 as KGHSH and CDR2 as LQKENI.

The sample holds a few counts of this clone. V gene TRBV6-1 combines with J gene TRBJ2-7; 7 nucleotides agree with TRBD1. The V gene's germline CDR1 is MNHNS and CDR2 SASEGT. This CDR3 has 13 residues. After removal of 6 bases from V and 4 bases from J, the junction contained 6 bases not matched to a gene. CDR3 loop: CASRPGQLYEQYF. The CDR3 region has the DNA TGTGCCAGCAGGCCGGGACAGCTTTACGAGCAGTACTTC.

The CDR3 DNA reads as TGTGCCAGCACAGGGTCTGGGGCCAACGTCCTGACTTTC. It translates to CASTGSGANVLTF. The chain links TRBV2 to TRBJ2-6; D is possibly TRBD1 (5 bases). The V gene's germline CDR1 is SNHLY and CDR2 FYNNEI. The CDR3 sequence is 13 residues long. Trimming removed 7 bases from V and 1 base from J, with 5 bases in between.

The chain carries TRBV14 and TRBJ2-5; 7 nucleotides align to TRBD2. Unmatched junction bases numbered 10, after V lost 1 base and J lost 2 bases. CDR1 and CDR2 (germline): SGHDN, FVKESK. The CDR3 is 17 residues long. CDR3 nucleotide sequence: TGTGCCAGCAGCCAAGGATTTGGCGGGAGTGTGCAAGAGACCCAGTACTTC. Encoded protein: CASSQGFGGSVQETQYF.

The chain has TRBV9 and TRBJ2-6; D unresolved. Trimming left V 0 bases short and J 4 bases short, with 11 bases between. The CDR3 covers 16 residues. Germline V lookup: CDR1 SGDLS, CDR2 YYNGEE. CDR3 in amino acids: CASSVAAGLGANVLTF. Here the CDR3 DNA reads TGTGCCAGCAGCGTAGCTGCAGGTCTGGGGGCCAACGTCCTGACTTTC.

Many counts were recorded for this clone. The V and J genes are TRBV6-1 and TRBJ2-7; 8 bases map to TRBD1. This CDR3 is 13 amino acids long. J gave up 2 bases and V 6 bases, and 3 bases lay outside the gene matches. Germline CDR1 and CDR2: MNHNS and SASEGT. CDR3 in amino acids: CASRNRGTYEQYF. The CDR3 DNA sequence: TGTGCCAGCAGAAACAGGGGGACCTACGAGCAGTACTTC.

The chain joins TRBV7-2 to TRBJ2-5, with D perhaps matching TRBD1 or TRBD2 (5 bases each). The CDR3 sequence is 16 residues long. The V end was cut by 5 bases, the J end by 7 bases, with 23 bases between. From germline, CDR1 is SGHTA and CDR2 FQGNSA. The CDR3 bases are TGTGCCAGCAGCCTGGGGACGGGGATGTTCGCCGGGACCCAGTACTTC. Its protein is CASSLGTGMFAGTQYF.

A word on this clone: This sample includes further DNA sequences coding for the same CDR3. J is TRBJ2-5 and V is TRBV11-2, with 12 nucleotides matching TRBD2. Per the germline V gene, CDR1 is SGHAT and CDR2 is FQNNGV. After removal of 5 bases from V and 4 bases from J, the junction contained 2 bases not matched to a gene. The CDR3 totals 14 residues. CDR3 residues: CASSLAGGRETQYF. In DNA form, the CDR3 reads TGTGCCAGCAGCCTAGCGGGGGGGCGAGAGACCCAGTACTTC.

The chain carries TRBV4-1 and TRBJ1-3; D is undetermined. The germline V and J ends were trimmed by 4 bases and 4 bases, with 8 bases remaining between them. Germline CDR1 MGHRA, CDR2 YSYEKL. There are 13 residues in the CDR3. The CDR3 loop reads CASSPGPGNTIYF. The DNA of the CDR3 is TGCGCCAGCAGCCCAGGTCCGGGAAACACCATATATTTT.

The rearrangement links TRBV25-1 to TRBJ1-2; possibly TRBD1 for D (5 bases). From germline, CDR1 is MGHDK and CDR2 SYGVNS. The V end was cut by 3 bases, the J end by 5 bases, with 16 bases between. The CDR3 spans 15 residues. Here the CDR3 reads CASSDRAGRRYGYTF. The CDR3 DNA sequence: TGTGCCAGCAGTGATAGGGCAGGGAGGAGGTATGGCTACACCTTC.

This sequence joins TRBV2 and TRBJ1-5; D ambiguous. The CDR3 covers 14 residues. Germline CDR1 is SNHLY and CDR2 is FYNNEI. V was pared by 1 base and J by 0 bases, with 4 bases between. The CDR3 is CASSEEHSNQPQHF. The CDR3 DNA reads TGTGCCAGCAGTGAAGAACATAGCAATCAGCCCCAGCATTTT.

The chain recombines TRBV5-6 with TRBJ2-4; TRBD2 aligns across 9 bases. From germline, CDR1 is SGHDT and CDR2 YYEEEE. Germline trimming cut 1 base from V and 2 bases from J; bases unmatched to any gene: 4. This CDR3 is built from 16 residues. The CDR3 DNA reads TGTGCCAGCAGCTTGAGGCTAGCGGGGTCCAAAAACATTCAGTACTTC. Its translation is CASSLRLAGSKNIQYF.

V and J are TRBV5-5 and TRBJ2-6, with D possibly matching TRBD2 (7 bases). This CDR3 has 19 amino acids. CDR1 SGHKS and CDR2 YYEKEE come from the germline V gene (reference sequence). V was cut by 4 bases and J by 0 bases, with 20 bases left in between. This CDR3 reads CASSGRGGAGISGANVLTF. The CDR3 DNA reads TGTGCCAGCAGCGGGCGCGGGGGCGCGGGGATCTCTGGGGCCAACGTCCTGACTTTC.

The J gene is TRBJ2-7, the V gene TRBV5-4; the D gene is possibly TRBD1 (6 bases). Germline V gene lookup returns CDR1 SGHNT and CDR2 YYREEE (reference sequence). V was cut by 4 bases and J by 3 bases, with 14 bases left in between. The CDR3 is 14 residues long. CDR3 amino acids: CASSLRGKSYEQYF. The CDR3 DNA follows: TGTGCCAGCAGCCTAAGGGGGAAGAGCTACGAGCAGTACTTC.

The sample holds a few counts of this clone. This rearrangement joins TRBV28 to TRBJ2-7; D is possibly TRBD1 (5 bases). Germline V gene data show CDR1 as MDHEN and CDR2 as SYDVKM. The CDR3 extends over 13 amino acids. The V end was cut by 3 bases, the J end by 12 bases, with 18 bases between. Here the CDR3 reads CASSFGQGPDGYF. The DNA of the CDR3 is TGTGCCAGCAGTTTCGGGCAGGGCCCCGATGGGTACTTC.

J is TRBJ2-3 and V is TRBV10-3; D is undetermined. Germline CDR1 is ENHRY and CDR2 is SYGVKD. Trimming shortened V by 0 bases and J by 2 bases, and 6 bases separated the two germline ends. The CDR3 is made up of 14 amino acids. The CDR3 protein is CAISESLDTDTQYF. DNA for the CDR3: TGTGCCATCAGTGAGTCGTTAGACACAGATACGCAGTATTTT.

The gene calls are TRBV7-9 and TRBJ2-5; D is possibly TRBD2 (5 bases). From germline, CDR1 is SEHNR and CDR2 FQNEAQ (reference sequence). There are 16 residues in the CDR3. Trimming took 4 bases from V and 0 from J, leaving 15 bases between them. CDR3 bases: TGTGCCAGCAGCTACACCGGAGGCCCTTACCAAGAGACCCAGTACTTC. This codes for CASSYTGGPYQETQYF.

The CDR3 sequence is CASSFPWTASNQPQHF. The CDR3 DNA is TGTGCCAGCAGTTTCCCCTGGACAGCTAGCAATCAGCCCCAGCATTTT. This rearrangement joins TRBV28 to TRBJ1-5; a weak D match, TRBD1 (6 bases). Germline CDR1 MDHEN, CDR2 SYDVKM. Between the trimmed V and J ends, which lost 3 bases and 0 bases, there was a span of 12 bases. The CDR3 covers 16 residues.

The table lists this clone with a count of one. The J gene is TRBJ2-1, the V gene TRBV7-3; D is unclear. Germline assignment: CDR1 SGHTA and CDR2 FQGTGA. The V gene lost 3 bases and the J gene lost 0 bases, with 9 bases spanning the gap. CDR3 size: 15 residues. Here the CDR3 reads CASSLTKSSYNEQFF. The CDR3 nucleotides read TGTGCCAGCAGCTTGACAAAGAGCTCCTACAATGAGCAGTTCTTC.

CDR3 coding DNA: TGCAGTGCCGAGCTCCCCGGGGAGCTGTTTTTT. This gives the protein CSAELPGELFF. The gene calls are TRBV20-1 and TRBJ2-2, with unresolved D. Germline assignment: CDR1 DFQATT and CDR2 SNEGSKA (reference sequence). The CDR3 runs 11 residues. V was pared by 6 bases and J by 6 bases, with 8 bases between.

This clone appeared a few times. The chain recombines TRBV6-1 with TRBJ1-3; no clear D gene. CDR1 and CDR2 from the germline V gene are MNHNS and SASEGT. The CDR3 runs to 16 residues. The germline V and J ends were trimmed by 0 bases and 2 bases, with 11 bases remaining between them. The CDR3 coding sequence is TGTGCCAGCAGTGAAGCGGTGGGGTCCCCTGGAAACACCATATATTTT. Protein: CASSEAVGSPGNTIYF.